This passage covers 24 T cell receptor beta chains from one sample sequenced in a study of blood T cell repertoires in COVID-19 (TCRdb year 2020). The receptor library was made with the immunoSEQ multiplex PCR assay. This immuneACCESS table, as held by TCRdb, lists in-frame sequences with V and J called but not all clones. Of the missing ones, under half trace to an unresolved V gene in checked studies; the others have no known cause. Present in this sample are about 310,000 clones, around 87% of which were seen just once. Roughly 1.3% of the sample is taken by the ten largest. The sequenced sample was peripheral blood. The source is a man aged 70 or older with acute or convalescent COVID-19.

This chain uses TRBV5-4 with TRBJ2-7; 8 nucleotides align to TRBD1. CDR3 length: 14 residues. V dropped 4 bases and J dropped 1; count of bases not matched to a gene: 4. Germline CDR1 and CDR2: SGHNT and YYREEE (reference sequence). CDR3 bases: TGTGCCAGCAGCAAGCAGGGGGCGTCCTACGAGCAGTACTTC. It codes for CASSKQGASYEQYF.

The chain uses TRBV6-5 and TRBJ2-2; possibly TRBD2 for D (5 bases). The CDR3 is made up of 16 amino acids. The V end lost 2 bases, the J end lost 4 bases, and 14 bases lay between the germline ends. Germline lookup yields CDR1 MNHEY and CDR2 SVGAGI. The CDR3 coding sequence is TGTGCCAGCAGTTACCTGTTAGCGTCTACCACCGGGGAGCTGTTTTTT. This encodes CASSYLLASTTGELFF.

This chain links TRBV6-5 with TRBJ1-3; no clear D. The V gene lost 6 bases and the J gene lost 2 bases, with 8 bases spanning the gap. Germline assignment: CDR1 MNHEY and CDR2 SVGAGI. The CDR3 sequence is 13 residues long. The CDR3 reads CASRAPPGNTIYF. CDR3 nucleotide sequence: TGTGCCAGCAGGGCCCCCCCTGGAAACACCATATATTTT.

In this sample, this clone turned up many times. J is TRBJ1-2 and V is TRBV11-2, with TRBD1 matching over 7 bases. Trimming took 5 bases from V and 2 from J; bases not matched to a gene: 5. This CDR3 is 14 amino acids long. Looked up from germline, CDR1 is SGHAT and CDR2 is FQNNGV. CDR3 sequence reads: CASSARDSNYGYTF. As DNA, the CDR3 is TGTGCCAGCAGCGCCCGGGACAGCAACTATGGCTACACCTTC.

This chain uses TRBV5-5 with TRBJ2-1, with a weak D call TRBD1 (6 bases). The CDR3 runs 14 residues. The V gene's germline CDR1 is SGHKS and CDR2 YYEKEE (reference sequence). V was shortened by 4 bases and J by 3 bases, with 11 bases between the two germline ends. The CDR3 DNA sequence: TGTGCCAGCAGCACCCAGACAGGCTACAATGAGCAGTTCTTC. Residues: CASSTQTGYNEQFF.

This chain uses TRBV9 with TRBJ1-3; TRBD1 might be the D (6 bases). The V gene lost 4 bases and the J gene lost 0 bases, with 14 bases spanning the gap. The length of the CDR3 is 16 residues. Germline V gene lookup returns CDR1 SGDLS and CDR2 YYNGEE. The CDR3 nucleotides read TGTGCCAGCAGCAGAGAGGCAGGGGTCTCTGGAAACACCATATATTTT. Protein product: CASSREAGVSGNTIYF.

This chain joins TRBV4-3 and TRBJ1-1; D remains unclear. The V end lost 0 bases, the J end lost 10 bases, and 12 bases lay between the germline ends. The CDR3 extends over 13 amino acids. Germline values: CDR1 LGHNA, CDR2 YSLEER. This CDR3 is CASSQDAGIGAFF. In DNA form, the CDR3 reads TGCGCCAGCAGCCAAGATGCCGGGATAGGAGCTTTCTTT.

In the case of this clone: The junction and the germline gene differ at one end; a read error may be behind it. V gene TRBV5-1 combines with J gene TRBJ2-3; no definite D call. The CDR3 is 12 residues long. Looked up from germline, CDR1 is SGHRS and CDR2 is YFSETQ. The CDR3 DNA follows: TGCGCCAGCAGCTCGTACCGGAGTAGCCAAGTTTTT. Translating gives CASSSYRSSQVF.

This sequence joins TRBV5-1 and TRBJ2-2, with 7 bases that match TRBD1. Germline-derived CDR1 and CDR2 are SGHRS and YFSETQ. This CDR3 contains 16 residues. Unmatched junction bases numbered 7, after V lost 0 bases and J lost 5 bases. CDR3 coding DNA: TGCGCCAGCAGCTTGGAACTTAGGGGGCGAACCGGGGAGCTGTTTTTT. Translated: CASSLELRGRTGELFF. The whole variable domain, filled in from reference TRBV5-1 and TRBJ2-2, reads KAGVTQTPRYLIKTRGQQVTLSCSPISGHRSVSWYQQTPGQGLQFLFEYFSETQRNKGNFPGRFSGRQFSNSRSEMNVSTLELGDSALYLCASSLELRGRTGELFFGEGSRLTVL.

CDR3: CASSFGGGTQPQHF. CDR3 nucleotides: TGTGCCAGCAGTTTTGGCGGGGGCACTCAGCCCCAGCATTTT. The chain is built from TRBV28 and TRBJ1-5; weak D call: TRBD1 (6 bases). Trimming took 3 bases from V and 6 from J, leaving 12 bases between them. The CDR3 is 14 amino acids. Germline V gene data show CDR1 as MDHEN and CDR2 as SYDVKM.

The rearrangement uses TRBV7-2 and TRBJ1-5, with 7 bases fitting TRBD1. Trimming cost V 5 bases and J 4 bases; bases outside gene matches: 14. Germline CDR1 reads SGHTA; CDR2 reads FQGNSA. This CDR3 is built from 17 residues. CDR3 in amino acids: CASSQKVGTAQNQPQHF. In DNA form, the CDR3 reads TGTGCCAGCAGCCAGAAGGTAGGGACAGCGCAGAATCAGCCCCAGCATTTT.

This clone was counted a few times. The rearrangement uses TRBV11-2 and TRBJ2-7; 14 nucleotides align to TRBD2. Trimming cost V 4 bases and J 4 bases; bases outside gene matches: 3. Germline CDR1 reads SGHAT; CDR2 reads FQNNGV. The CDR3 spans 15 residues. CDR3 nucleotides: TGTGCCAGCAGCTGGACTAGCGGGGGGAGATACGAGCAGTACTTC. Translating gives CASSWTSGGRYEQYF. Together with reference TRBV11-2 and TRBJ2-7, the CDR3 gives the full variable domain: EAGVAQSPRYKIIEKRQSVAFWCNPISGHATLYWYQQILGQGPKLLIQFQNNGVVDDSQLPKDRFSAERLKGVDSTLKIQPAKLEDSAVYLCASSWTSGGRYEQYFGPGTRLTVT.

V gene TRBV3-1 (or the pseudogene TRBV3-2) combines with J gene TRBJ1-6, with D possibly being TRBD1 (5 bases). CDR1 LGHDT and CDR2 YNNKEL come from the germline V gene (reference sequence). This CDR3 region has 13 residues. Trimming removed 3 bases at V and 8 bases at J, with 8 bases between. CDR3 nucleotide sequence: TGTGCCAGCAGCCAGGGGCCTTATTCACCCCTCCACTTT. Residues: CASSQGPYSPLHF.

The chain links TRBV27 to TRBJ2-7; TRBD2 is a possible D gene (7 bases). The CDR3 is 15 amino acids. Looked up from germline, CDR1 is MNHEY and CDR2 is SMNVEV (reference sequence). V was trimmed by 0 bases and J by 4 bases, leaving 13 bases between them. The CDR3 coding sequence is TGTGCCAGCAGTTTATCGCGAGGGGGGGCTTACGAGCAGTACTTC. It specifies CASSLSRGGAYEQYF.

The chain employs TRBV5-1 and TRBJ2-2, with 10 bases identical to TRBD2. The CDR3 is 17 amino acids. Per the germline V gene, CDR1 is SGHRS and CDR2 is YFSETQ. With V trimmed by 4 bases and J by 4 bases, 10 bases remained unmatched. The CDR3 DNA reads TGCGCCAGCAGCCCTAGTCCGGGACTAGCGATCACCGGGGAGCTGTTTTTT. Encoded protein: CASSPSPGLAITGELFF.

This chain links TRBV28 with TRBJ2-7, with D possibly TRBD2 on 5 matching bases. Trimming took off 6 bases at V and 4 bases at J, with 13 bases between the two ends. CDR1 and CDR2 from the germline V gene are MDHEN and SYDVKM. This CDR3 region has 13 residues. CDR3 DNA: TGTGCCAGCAGGCCCGGCGGGCTGTACGAGCAGTACTTC. This encodes CASRPGGLYEQYF.

The chain links TRBV10-3 to TRBJ1-6, with D tentatively TRBD1 (5 bases). V was clipped by 6 bases and J by 9 bases, with 15 bases between them. This CDR3 region has 14 residues. Germline V gene sequence: CDR1 ENHRY, CDR2 SYGVKD. The chain's CDR3 is CAIRAGGVGSPLHF. CDR3 nucleotides: TGTGCCATCAGGGCGGGAGGGGTCGGTTCACCCCTCCACTTT.

The rearrangement uses TRBV5-5 and TRBJ1-2; no firm D call. V lost 2 bases, J lost 4 bases, and 9 bases lay in between. This CDR3 comprises 13 residues. Germline CDR1 and CDR2: SGHKS and YYEKEE (reference sequence). Written as DNA, the CDR3 is TGTGCCAGCAGCTTCGAGGGCGGCTATGGCTACACCTTC. Amino acid sequence: CASSFEGGYGYTF. Complete variable domain (other parts from reference TRBV5-5 and TRBJ1-2): DAGVTQSPTHLIKTRGQQVTLRCSPISGHKSVSWYQQVLGQGPQFIFQYYEKEERGRGNFPDRFSARQFPNYSSELNVNALLLGDSALYLCASSFEGGYGYTFGSGTRLTVV.

For this clone: Other nucleotide sequences from this sample produce the same CDR3. J is TRBJ1-2 and V is TRBV3-1 (or the pseudogene TRBV3-2); TRBD1 matches 7 bases. After removal of 2 bases from V and 2 bases from J, the junction contained 5 bases not matched to a gene. The V gene's germline CDR1 is LGHDT and CDR2 YNNKEL (reference sequence). CDR3 length: 15 amino acids. CDR3 nucleotide sequence: TGTGCCAGCAGCCAACAGGGACAGATCAACTATGGCTACACCTTC. It specifies CASSQQGQINYGYTF.

This chain links TRBV19 with TRBJ2-7; TRBD1 agrees at 11 bases. The length of the CDR3 is 15 residues. V gave up 9 bases and J gave up 4 bases; unmatched junction bases: 11. Per the germline V gene, CDR1 is LNHDA and CDR2 is SQIVND (reference sequence). The CDR3: CASRSGTGGSYEQYF. Here the CDR3 DNA reads TGTGCCAGCCGATCCGGGACAGGGGGATCATACGAGCAGTACTTC. Variable domain in full (rest from reference TRBV19 and TRBJ2-7): DGGITQSPKYLFRKEGQNVTLSCEQNLNHDAMYWYRQDPGQGLRLIYYSQIVNDFQKGDIAEGYSVSREKKESFPLTVTSAQKNPTAFYLCASRSGTGGSYEQYFGPGTRLTVT.

The V gene is TRBV6-5, the J gene TRBJ1-1; possibly TRBD1 for D (6 bases). Trimming removed 8 bases from V and 1 base from J, with 17 bases in between. CDR1 is MNHEY, CDR2 SVGAGI, per germline. The CDR3 totals 15 residues. CDR3 amino acids: CASGSRGAGNTEAFF. CDR3 DNA sequence: TGTGCCAGCGGATCCCGGGGGGCGGGGAACACTGAAGCTTTCTTT.

The rearrangement joins TRBV13 to TRBJ1-4; D remains unclear. The CDR3 has 13 residues. The germline gives CDR1 PRHDT, CDR2 FYEKMQ (reference sequence). The germline V and J ends were trimmed by 4 bases and 5 bases, with 8 bases remaining between them. DNA for the CDR3: TGTGCCAGCAGCTCCTCCAGGAATGAAAAACTGTTTTTT. Protein product: CASSSSRNEKLFF.

V and J are TRBV19 and TRBJ1-4; perhaps TRBD1 as D (6 bases). The CDR3 loop spans 15 amino acids. Trimming took 5 bases from V and 7 from J, leaving 17 bases between them. Germline CDR1 is LNHDA and CDR2 is SQIVND (reference sequence). This CDR3 reads CASSSVALQGEKLFF. CDR3 coding DNA: TGTGCCAGTAGTTCCGTGGCCCTACAGGGTGAAAAACTGTTTTTT.

The rearrangement joins TRBV19 to TRBJ2-2; no reliable D call. The CDR3 is made up of 16 amino acids. V was trimmed by 4 bases and J by 3 bases, leaving 15 bases between them. Germline lookup yields CDR1 LNHDA and CDR2 SQIVND (reference sequence). The CDR3 spells CASSRALTPDTGELFF. CDR3 coding DNA: TGTGCCAGTAGTAGGGCACTTACGCCGGACACCGGGGAGCTGTTTTTT.